The source of this TCR beta chain is a study of graft-versus-host responses after intestinal transplantation. Study-level background: As for transplant type, recipients had multivisceral, liver-intestinal, or isolated intestinal grafts. Every transplant recipient was induced with anti-thymocyte globulin, then maintained on tacrolimus and steroids for roughly 3 years. Study-level findings and limits: Investigators detected GvH clones in recipient marrow, with some emerging earlier in ileum or blood.

Produced via immunoSEQ multiplex PCR; TCRdb's table is partial and in-frame only. Among approximately 19,000 clones listed, around three quarters were seen once. Tissue processing of the graft released intraepithelial and lamina propria lymphocytes from it. Concerning this clone: Its matching antigen is unknown.

CDR3 length: 14 residues. Germline V gene sequence: CDR1 MNHEY, CDR2 SMNVEV (reference sequence). J lost 7 bases, V lost 5 bases, and 9 bases had no gene match. This TCR derives from a human patient who received an intestinal transplant, so some T cells may come from the graft donor. The sample in question was ileum tissue, obtained roughly 3 weeks after intestinal transplant. V usage is TRBV27 and J usage is TRBJ2-5; 8 bases map to TRBD1. The CDR3: CASSAQQGGGTQYF. The CDR3 coding sequence is TGTGCCAGCAGTGCCCAACAGGGGGGAGGGACCCAGTACTTC.